Shown below are 17 T cell receptor beta chains from a single sample sequenced in a study of CD8 T cells in Susac syndrome. Random hexamers were used to reverse transcribe the RNA input (roughly 0.5 to 1 ug). TCRdb recomputed calls from the immunoSEQ multiplex PCR reads with MiXCR, one row per CDR3 protein. The sample records approximately 160,000 distinct CDR3 sequences, about 90% being singletons. Sequences were obtained from CD4+ T cells from PBMCs. The receptors derive from a human donor in good health.

This clonotype showed up just once. This chain links TRBV6-1 with TRBJ2-1; 13 bases line up with TRBD2. Germline V gives CDR1 MNHNS, CDR2 SASEGT. This CDR3 is 16 amino acids long. V shed 5 bases and J 6 bases; nucleotides not matched to a gene: 7. The CDR3 region has the DNA TGTGCCAGCAGTCCAATGAGGACTAGCGGGGGCAATGAGCAGTTCTTC. Its protein product is CASSPMRTSGGNEQFF.

This chain uses TRBV7-9 with TRBJ1-1, with D perhaps matching TRBD1 (5 bases). The V end lost 5 bases, the J end lost 0 bases, and 13 bases lay between the germline ends. CDR3 size: 15 residues. CDR1 is SEHNR, CDR2 FQNEAQ, per germline (reference sequence). The CDR3 reads CASSLEGLLNTEAFF. CDR3 nucleotides: TGTGCCAGCAGCCTAGAGGGGCTCCTGAACACTGAAGCTTTCTTT.

The DNA for the CDR3 is TGCGCCAGCAGCCAAGATACGTCAGGTCCAGAAAAACTGTTTTTT. It encodes CASSQDTSGPEKLFF. This rearrangement joins TRBV4-3 to TRBJ1-4, with no clear D. Germline-derived CDR1 and CDR2 are LGHNA and YSLEER. The CDR3 loop spans 15 amino acids. The V end was cut by 0 bases, the J end by 8 bases, with 13 bases between.

The chain combines TRBV28 with TRBJ2-2; the match to TRBD2 covers 7 bases. J gave up 5 bases and V 10 bases, and 7 bases lay outside the gene matches. In germline, CDR1 is MDHEN, CDR2 SYDVKM. There are 13 residues in the CDR3. The CDR3, as DNA: TGTGCCACCCCGGGACTAATGACCGGGGAGCTGTTTTTT. Translating gives CATPGLMTGELFF.

DNA of the CDR3: TGCAGCGCTGCCGGGACAGGGGGAACAGATACGCAGTATTTT. It translates to CSAAGTGGTDTQYF. This chain uses TRBV29-1 with TRBJ2-3, with 11 nucleotides matching TRBD1. After removal of 7 bases from V and 3 bases from J, the junction contained 6 bases not matched to a gene. The germline gives CDR1 SQVTM, CDR2 ANQGSEA. This CDR3 spans 14 amino acids.

V is TRBV3-1 and J is TRBJ1-3; D not certain. The CDR3 is 15 residues long. V was cut by 1 base and J by 0 bases, with 7 bases left in between. The germline CDR1 and CDR2 sequences are LGHDT and YNNKEL (reference sequence). The CDR3 bases are TGTGCCAGCAGCCAAGCGGGGAGCTCTGGAAACACCATATATTTT. Protein: CASSQAGSSGNTIYF.

The chain combines TRBV29-1 with TRBJ1-4; D is unresolved. The V gene lost 5 bases and the J gene lost 3 bases, with 7 bases spanning the gap. CDR1 is SQVTM, CDR2 ANQGSEA, per germline. This CDR3 region has 12 residues. DNA of the CDR3: TGCAGCGTTCCGGAAGCTAATGAAAAACTGTTTTTT. It specifies CSVPEANEKLFF.

The J gene is TRBJ1-4, the V gene TRBV6-6, with a tentative D call TRBD1 (5 bases). The CDR3 spans 14 residues. V was clipped by 4 bases and J by 5 bases, with 11 bases between them. Germline V gene lookup returns CDR1 MNHNY and CDR2 SVGAGI (reference sequence). CDR3 region: CASSSSGANEKLFF. The CDR3 nucleotides read TGTGCCAGCAGTTCTTCCGGGGCCAATGAAAAACTGTTTTTT.

The chain couples TRBV6-2 or TRBV6-3 to TRBJ2-2; 9 bases align to TRBD2. The V gene end was trimmed by 6 bases and the J gene end by 7 bases; junction bases not matched to a gene: 3. Germline lookup yields CDR1 MNHEY and CDR2 SVGEGT. The CDR3 extends over 13 amino acids. The CDR3 DNA follows: TGTGCCAGCAGATCTAGCGGGAACGGGGAGCTGTTTTTT. The encoded protein is CASRSSGNGELFF.

This chain joins TRBV6-2 or TRBV6-3 and TRBJ2-3; 12 nucleotides agree with TRBD2. The CDR3 is 16 residues long. Looked up from germline, CDR1 is MNHEY and CDR2 is SVGEGT. V shed 2 bases and J 6 bases; nucleotides not matched to a gene: 6. The CDR3 here is CASSYTLAGGADTQYF. Here the CDR3 DNA reads TGTGCCAGCAGTTACACTCTAGCGGGGGGGGCGGATACGCAGTATTTT.

The chain combines TRBV6-2 or TRBV6-3 with TRBJ1-1, with D possibly being TRBD1 (5 bases). The V end was cut by 8 bases, the J end by 0 bases, with 16 bases between. This CDR3 is built from 15 residues. Per germline, CDR1 MNHEY and CDR2 SVGEGT. The CDR3 DNA follows: TGTGCCAGCGCGCGGGGGGGTGTTATGAACACTGAAGCTTTCTTT. Protein: CASARGGVMNTEAFF.

V is TRBV6-5 and J is TRBJ1-5; D uncertain. The germline V and J ends were trimmed by 2 bases and 6 bases, with 14 bases remaining between them. There are 15 residues in the CDR3. Per germline, CDR1 MNHEY and CDR2 SVGAGI. This CDR3 reads CASSYGPGVSQPQHF. As DNA, the CDR3 is TGTGCCAGCAGTTACGGTCCAGGAGTGTCTCAGCCCCAGCATTTT.

The chain couples TRBV7-3 to TRBJ2-1; 11 nucleotides agree with TRBD2. The CDR3 is 16 amino acids. CDR1 is SGHTA, CDR2 FQGTGA, per germline. V shed 5 bases, J shed 5 bases, and the junction held 8 bases outside the gene matches. As DNA, the CDR3 is TGTGCCAGCAGCCCATCCTTAGCGGGAGGGCACAATGAGCAGTTCTTC. Translating gives CASSPSLAGGHNEQFF.

The J gene is TRBJ2-2, the V gene TRBV5-1, with D perhaps assigned TRBD1 or TRBD2 (6 bases each). This CDR3 is built from 16 residues. Germline CDR1 reads SGHRS; CDR2 reads YFSETQ. The ends were cut back, 4 bases at V and 8 bases at J, with 21 bases in the middle. CDR3 DNA sequence: TGCGCCAGCAGCCCCGGGGGCCAAGCCGTACAAGGGGAGCTGTTTTTT. It encodes CASSPGGQAVQGELFF.

The chain carries TRBV28 and TRBJ2-7; no clear D. This CDR3 has 14 amino acids. Between the trimmed V and J ends, which lost 4 bases and 0 bases, there was a span of 10 bases. Germline CDR1 MDHEN, CDR2 SYDVKM. The CDR3 protein is CASSSSLPSYEQYF. The CDR3 bases are TGTGCCAGCAGTTCGTCTCTTCCCTCCTACGAGCAGTACTTC.

A single count supports this clonotype. The chain couples TRBV20-1 to TRBJ2-1; D might be TRBD2 (5 bases). Germline V CDR1 and CDR2: DFQATT, SNEGSKA (reference sequence). Trimming pared 6 bases from V and 4 bases from J, leaving 13 bases between. This CDR3 has 13 residues. This CDR3 is CSAERAAYNEQFF. The CDR3 nucleotides read TGCAGTGCCGAGAGGGCAGCTTACAATGAGCAGTTCTTC.

The V gene is TRBV19, the J gene TRBJ1-1, with TRBD1 as a possible D gene (6 bases). The V end lost 5 bases, the J end lost 7 bases, and 17 bases lay between the germline ends. The CDR3 loop spans 14 amino acids. Germline lookup yields CDR1 LNHDA and CDR2 SQIVND (reference sequence). The CDR3 sequence: CASSRTGGAGEAFF. For the CDR3, the DNA is TGTGCCAGTAGTCGGACGGGGGGCGCGGGTGAAGCTTTCTTT.